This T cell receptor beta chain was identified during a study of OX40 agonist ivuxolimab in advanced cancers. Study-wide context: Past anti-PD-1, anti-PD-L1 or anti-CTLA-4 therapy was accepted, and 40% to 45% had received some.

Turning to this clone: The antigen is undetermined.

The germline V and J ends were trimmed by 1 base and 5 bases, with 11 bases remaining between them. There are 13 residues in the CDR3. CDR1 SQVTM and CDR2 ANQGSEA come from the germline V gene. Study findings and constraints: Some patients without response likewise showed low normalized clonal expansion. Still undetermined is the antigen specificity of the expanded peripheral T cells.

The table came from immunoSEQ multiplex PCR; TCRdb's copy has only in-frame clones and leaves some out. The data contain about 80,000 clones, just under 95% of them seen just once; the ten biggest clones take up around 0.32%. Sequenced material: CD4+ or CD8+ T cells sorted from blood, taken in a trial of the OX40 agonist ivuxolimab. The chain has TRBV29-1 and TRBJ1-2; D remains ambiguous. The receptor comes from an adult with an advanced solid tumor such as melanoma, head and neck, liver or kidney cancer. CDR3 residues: CSVEGSNLYGYTF. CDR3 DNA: TGCAGCGTTGAAGGCAGCAATCTTTATGGCTACACCTTC.